This is a list of T cell receptor beta chains from one sample in a study of blood T cell repertoires in COVID-19. Profiled with immunoSEQ multiplex PCR; TCRdb holds only in-frame clones, not every one. The table includes under 250,000 clones, around 84% detected once. The sample was peripheral blood. These receptors all come from a woman younger than 35 with acute or convalescent COVID-19. Both conserved end residues are part of each CDR3. The D gene is left open where the match is weak. Rows give clone size only sometimes, using once, few, many, or a class for an expanded clone.

cdr3_nt | cdr3_aa | v_call | d_call | clone_size | j_call
TGTGCCATCAGTGAACAACTAGCGGGAAACCAAGAGACCCAGTACTTC | CAISEQLAGNQETQYF | TRBV10-3 | TRBD2 | . | TRBJ2-5
TGTGCCAGCAGCACAGGGGAAGAGACCCAGTACTTC | CASSTGEETQYF | TRBV6-6 | TRBD1 | . | TRBJ2-5
TGTGCCAGCTCACCTGTTGGTCCCGGGTCTGGGGCCAACGTCCTGACTTTC | CASSPVGPGSGANVLTF | TRBV18 | . | . | TRBJ2-6
TGTGCCAGCAGCTTGCGGACTAGCGGGAGCATAGAGACCCAGTACTTC | CASSLRTSGSIETQYF | TRBV11-3 | TRBD2 | once | TRBJ2-5
TGTGCTAGCAGCTTAAATCAGGGGGCCTTAGGAGAGACCCAGTACTTC | CASSLNQGALGETQYF | TRBV7-7 | TRBD1 | . | TRBJ2-5
TGTGCCACCAGTGACCCCTCAACTAGCGGCAACTACAATGAGCAGTTCTTC | CATSDPSTSGNYNEQFF | TRBV24-1 | TRBD2 | . | TRBJ2-1
TGTGCCAGCAGTCAGACTAGTCTCTACGAGCAGTACTTC | CASSQTSLYEQYF | TRBV6-6 | . | many | TRBJ2-7
TGTGCCAGCAGCGTAGAGACAGGGACTGGAAACACCATATATTTT | CASSVETGTGNTIYF | TRBV9 | TRBD1 | . | TRBJ1-3
TGTGCCAGCAGCGGGCCCGAAGAGACCCAGTACTTC | CASSGPEETQYF | TRBV7-9 | . | few | TRBJ2-5
TGCGCCAGCAGCCGGGGGCTAGCGGGAGCTGACTACGAGCAGTACTTC | CASSRGLAGADYEQYF | TRBV4-1 | TRBD2 | . | TRBJ2-7
TGTGCCAGCAGTGCAGGGTCCCCCTATGGCTACACCTTC | CASSAGSPYGYTF | TRBV12-3/TRBV12-4 | . | . | TRBJ1-2
TGTGCCAGCAGCAACGATCTAGCGAACTCCTACAATGAGCAGTTCTTC | CASSNDLANSYNEQFF | TRBV5-8 | . | . | TRBJ2-1
TGTGCCAGCAGCCAAGATGGACTAGCGGCGTACACAGATACGCAGTATTTT | CASSQDGLAAYTDTQYF | TRBV14 | TRBD2 | . | TRBJ2-3
TGTGCCAGCAGCCGTGGGGGCGCGGGCACTGAAGCTTTCTTT | CASSRGGAGTEAFF | TRBV28 | . | . | TRBJ1-1
TGCGCCAGCAGCGGAGAAACAACTAATGAAAAACTGTTTTTT | CASSGETTNEKLFF | TRBV5-1 | . | few | TRBJ1-4
TGTGCCAGCAGTTTAGCGGGAGGGCAGTACAATGAGCAGTTCTTC | CASSLAGGQYNEQFF | TRBV27 | TRBD2 | . | TRBJ2-1
TGTGCCAGCAGTTCCTGGACTAGCGGGAGTTTCTACAATGAGCAGTTCTTC | CASSSWTSGSFYNEQFF | TRBV27 | TRBD2 | . | TRBJ2-1
TGTGCCAGCAGTTGGGGACAGGGAGGCTCCTACGAGCAGTACTTC | CASSWGQGGSYEQYF | TRBV13 | TRBD1 | . | TRBJ2-7
TGTGCCAGCAGCTTCGGGGGGCGCTGGGGCTACACCTTC | CASSFGGRWGYTF | TRBV13 | . | . | TRBJ1-2
TGCGCCAGCAGCGACGGACTAGCGGGAGGGCCGGTTAGATACAATGAGCAGTTCTTC | CASSDGLAGGPVRYNEQFF | TRBV5-1 | TRBD2 | . | TRBJ2-1
TGCGCCAGCTTTGTCAGGGGGGAAACTGAAGCTTTCTTT | CASFVRGETEAFF | TRBV10-2 | TRBD1 | . | TRBJ1-1
TGTGCCAGCAGCTTCGGACAGGGGAATTCACCCCTCCACTTT | CASSFGQGNSPLHF | TRBV7-2 | TRBD1 | . | TRBJ1-6
TGTGCCTGGAGTGTACTGGCGGGAATGGGCTACAATGAGCAGTTCTTC | CAWSVLAGMGYNEQFF | TRBV30 | . | once | TRBJ2-1
TGTGCCAGTAGTATACTTGCGGGAGGCAGCGATGAGCAGTTCTTC | CASSILAGGSDEQFF | TRBV19 | TRBD2 | . | TRBJ2-1
TGTGCCAGTCGATATGGGCGGGGGAACACTGAAGCTTTCTTT | CASRYGRGNTEAFF | TRBV19 | . | . | TRBJ1-1
TGTGCCAGCAGCTTAGTGTGGGTAGCGGCTAGCACAGATACGCAGTATTTT | CASSLVWVAASTDTQYF | TRBV11-2 | . | . | TRBJ2-3
TGCGCCAGCAGCCTAGAGTCCCCAAAGTCTTATAGCGGGACGAAGGCGGGTGAGCAGTTCTTC | CASSLESPKSYSGTKAGEQFF | TRBV4-3 | TRBD2 | . | TRBJ2-1
TGTGCCAGCAGTTCATTTAGCGGGAGGGGGTGGAGTGAGCAGTTCTTC | CASSSFSGRGWSEQFF | TRBV6-5 | TRBD2 | . | TRBJ2-1
TGTGCCAGCAGCTTAGCCTCGGGACAGGGGGCAGACGAGCAGTACTTC | CASSLASGQGADEQYF | TRBV7-6 | TRBD1 | . | TRBJ2-7
TGTGCCAGCAGCCAAGATCAGGGGGGTTGGTCTTACGAGCAGTACTTC | CASSQDQGGWSYEQYF | TRBV14 | . | . | TRBJ2-7
TGTGCCAGCAGCCAAGCGGGCAGGGGCTCGAGCTCCTACAATGAGCAGTTCTTC | CASSQAGRGSSSYNEQFF | TRBV3-1/TRBV3-2 | . | . | TRBJ2-1
TGTGCCAGCAGCCCGGGGTCCGATTCCTACGAGCAGTACTTC | CASSPGSDSYEQYF | TRBV11-3 | . | . | TRBJ2-7
TGTGCCAGTGCTACTAGCGGGAGTTACTCCGAGACCCAGTACTTC | CASATSGSYSETQYF | TRBV27 | TRBD2 | . | TRBJ2-5
TGTGCCTACTCGGGACAGGGGTGGACCGGGGAGCTGTTTTTT | CAYSGQGWTGELFF | TRBV6-5 | TRBD1 | . | TRBJ2-2
TGTGCCAGCAGACCCACAGGGGGCCGGAATCAGCCCCAGCATTTT | CASRPTGGRNQPQHF | TRBV2 | TRBD1 | . | TRBJ1-5
TGCGCCAGCAGCTTGGCGGTTTCAGGACTAGCGAAGAGCTCCTACGAGCAGTACTTC | CASSLAVSGLAKSSYEQYF | TRBV5-1 | TRBD2 | . | TRBJ2-7
TGTGCCACCAGCAGAGTGGGCGGGATCGTCACAGATACGCAGTATTTT | CATSRVGGIVTDTQYF | TRBV15 | . | few | TRBJ2-3
TGTGCCAGTATGCCCGGAGGGACAGATACGCAGTATTTT | CASMPGGTDTQYF | TRBV19 | . | . | TRBJ2-3
TGTGCCAGCAGCCAGACTAGCGGGATCTACGAGCAGTACTTC | CASSQTSGIYEQYF | TRBV13 | TRBD2 | . | TRBJ2-7
TGTGCCAGCAGCGTGACTAGCGGGAGGGTGTACAATGAGCAGTTCTTC | CASSVTSGRVYNEQFF | TRBV5-6 | TRBD2 | few | TRBJ2-1
TGTGCCGGGGCCGGGACAGGGGACCACAATGAGCAGTTCTTC | CAGAGTGDHNEQFF | TRBV12-5 | TRBD1 | . | TRBJ2-1
TGTGCCAGCAGCGCCTACCTAACCAACTATGGCTACACCTTC | CASSAYLTNYGYTF | TRBV7-2 | . | . | TRBJ1-2
TGTGCCAGCAGAGCGAGCGGGGGAAGCTCCTACGAGCAGTACTTC | CASRASGGSSYEQYF | TRBV6-5 | TRBD2 | . | TRBJ2-7
TGTGCCAGCAGCCAAGGGACTAGCGGGAGGGTGGGCCAGTACTTC | CASSQGTSGRVGQYF | TRBV7-2 | TRBD2 | once | TRBJ2-5
TGTGCCAGCAGCCGAGATAGCGGGAGCGGTGAGCAGTTCTTC | CASSRDSGSGEQFF | TRBV14 | TRBD2 | . | TRBJ2-1
TGCGCCAGCAGCTCGTCCGGGACAGGACTTTTGAACACTGAAGCTTTCTTT | CASSSSGTGLLNTEAFF | TRBV5-1 | TRBD1 | . | TRBJ1-1
TGTGCCAGCAGCCTCCGGGACAGGGATTGGGAGCAGTACTTC | CASSLRDRDWEQYF | TRBV7-9 | TRBD1 | . | TRBJ2-7
TGTGCCAGAACAACCGGGGACAGCTATGGCTACACCTTC | CARTTGDSYGYTF | TRBV30 | TRBD1 | . | TRBJ1-2
TGTGCCACCAGCAGAGAGTTCGACACCTACGAGCAGTACTTC | CATSREFDTYEQYF | TRBV15 | . | . | TRBJ2-7
TGTGCCAGCAGCCAGGATCGACTAGTCTCCGAGCAGTACTTC | CASSQDRLVSEQYF | TRBV3-1/TRBV3-2 | . | . | TRBJ2-7
TGTGCCAGCAGCTTCGGGAGGGCCGGTTACGAGCAGTACTTC | CASSFGRAGYEQYF | TRBV7-2 | TRBD2 | . | TRBJ2-7
TGTGCCAGCAGCTTCAAAGCGGGGACCAGAGGGGAGACCCAGTACTTC | CASSFKAGTRGETQYF | TRBV7-2 | TRBD2 | . | TRBJ2-5
TGTGCCAGCAGCTTAATGGCGGGGGGGTCCCAAGAGACCCAGTACTTC | CASSLMAGGSQETQYF | TRBV7-9 | TRBD2 | . | TRBJ2-5
TGTGCCAGCAGCGTAGAGGGAAGCAGGGTTTGGGGCACTGAAGCTTTCTTT | CASSVEGSRVWGTEAFF | TRBV9 | . | . | TRBJ1-1
TGCAGCGTTCAGGGCGGGAGTTCCTACGAGCAGTACTTC | CSVQGGSSYEQYF | TRBV29-1 | TRBD2 | . | TRBJ2-7
TGTGCCAGCACCCCCGGGTTCCCTTCCTACAATGAGCAGTTCTTC | CASTPGFPSYNEQFF | TRBV11-2 | . | . | TRBJ2-1
TGTGCCAGCAGCGTAGACGGGAGAATGGAAGATACGCAGTATTTT | CASSVDGRMEDTQYF | TRBV9 | . | . | TRBJ2-3